The sequence of this T cell receptor (beta chain) was determined in a study of beta chain features in type 1 diabetes. This clone occurred a few times. This CDR3 comprises 14 residues. With 3 bases clipped from V and 5 bases from J, the junction kept 8 bases outside the gene matches. In germline, CDR1 is SGHNT, CDR2 YYREEE (reference sequence). Purities in excess of 95% were seen in all sorted populations. The authors reverse transcribed all of the isolated RNA, so sequencing captured expressed TCRB transcripts. Assay: immunoSEQ multiplex PCR; the TCRdb copy retains only in-frame clones and omits some. Of 500,000 to 700,000 clones in the sample, 15% were seen once.

Material: naive CD4+ T cells from blood. The clonotype originates from a man younger than 35 in good health. The J gene is TRBJ2-7, the V gene TRBV5-4; 7 bases align to TRBD1. CDR3 in DNA: TGTGCCAGCAGCTCTAGGACAGGTCCCCACGAGCAGTACTTC. Protein product: CASSSRTGPHEQYF.